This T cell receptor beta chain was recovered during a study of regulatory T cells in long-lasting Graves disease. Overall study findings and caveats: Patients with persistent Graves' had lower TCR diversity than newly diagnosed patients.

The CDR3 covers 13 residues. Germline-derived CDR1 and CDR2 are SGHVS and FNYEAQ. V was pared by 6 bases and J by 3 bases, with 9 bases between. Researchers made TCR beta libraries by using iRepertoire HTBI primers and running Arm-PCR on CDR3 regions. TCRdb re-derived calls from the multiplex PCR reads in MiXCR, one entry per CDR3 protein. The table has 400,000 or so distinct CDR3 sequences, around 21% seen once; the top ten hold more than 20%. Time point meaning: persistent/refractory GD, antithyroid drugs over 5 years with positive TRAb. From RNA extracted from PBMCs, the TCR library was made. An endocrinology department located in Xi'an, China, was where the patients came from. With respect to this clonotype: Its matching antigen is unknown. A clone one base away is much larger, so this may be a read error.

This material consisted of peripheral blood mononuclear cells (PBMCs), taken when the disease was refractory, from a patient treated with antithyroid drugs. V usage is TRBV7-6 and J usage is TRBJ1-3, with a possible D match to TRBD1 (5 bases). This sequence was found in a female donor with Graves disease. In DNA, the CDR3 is TGTGCCAGCAGTTTGGGGGTTGGAAACACCATATATTTT. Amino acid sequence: CASSLGVGNTIYF. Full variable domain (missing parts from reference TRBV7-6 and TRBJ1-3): GAGVSQSPRYKVTKRGQDVALRCDPISGHVSLYWYRQALGQGPEFLTYFNYEAQQDKSGLPNDRFSAERPEGSISTLTIQRTEQRDSAMYRCASSLGVGNTIYFGEGSWLTVV.